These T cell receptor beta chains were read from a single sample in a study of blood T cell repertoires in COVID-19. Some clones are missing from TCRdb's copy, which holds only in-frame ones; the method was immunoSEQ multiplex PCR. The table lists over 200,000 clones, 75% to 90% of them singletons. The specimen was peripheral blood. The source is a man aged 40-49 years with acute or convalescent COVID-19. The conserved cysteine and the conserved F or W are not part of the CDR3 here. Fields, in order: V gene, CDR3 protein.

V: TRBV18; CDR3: ASSPLGQGAYTDTQY
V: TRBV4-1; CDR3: ASSPGQGAYEQY
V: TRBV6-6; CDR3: ASSIANSPNEKLF
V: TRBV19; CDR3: ASSLRQGRNQPQH
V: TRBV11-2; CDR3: ASSSRGGRSYNEQF
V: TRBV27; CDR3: ASNRGGEGDEQF
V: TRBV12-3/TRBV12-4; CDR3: ASTRTVFYGYT
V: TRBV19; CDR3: ASSIGTAETYGYT
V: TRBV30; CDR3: AWTKTLSPPAKLF
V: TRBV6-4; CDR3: ASSDSRWGGTEAF
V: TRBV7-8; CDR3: ASSSNRRQGRSNQPQH
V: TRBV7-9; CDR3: ASSAQGTNQPQH
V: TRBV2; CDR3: ASSETGPGYGYT
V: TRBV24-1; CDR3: ATSGLAGGPGETQY
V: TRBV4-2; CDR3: ASSQGGLAVYEQY
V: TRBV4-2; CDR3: ASSQDPSGGARETQY
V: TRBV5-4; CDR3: ASSLGRGTEKLF